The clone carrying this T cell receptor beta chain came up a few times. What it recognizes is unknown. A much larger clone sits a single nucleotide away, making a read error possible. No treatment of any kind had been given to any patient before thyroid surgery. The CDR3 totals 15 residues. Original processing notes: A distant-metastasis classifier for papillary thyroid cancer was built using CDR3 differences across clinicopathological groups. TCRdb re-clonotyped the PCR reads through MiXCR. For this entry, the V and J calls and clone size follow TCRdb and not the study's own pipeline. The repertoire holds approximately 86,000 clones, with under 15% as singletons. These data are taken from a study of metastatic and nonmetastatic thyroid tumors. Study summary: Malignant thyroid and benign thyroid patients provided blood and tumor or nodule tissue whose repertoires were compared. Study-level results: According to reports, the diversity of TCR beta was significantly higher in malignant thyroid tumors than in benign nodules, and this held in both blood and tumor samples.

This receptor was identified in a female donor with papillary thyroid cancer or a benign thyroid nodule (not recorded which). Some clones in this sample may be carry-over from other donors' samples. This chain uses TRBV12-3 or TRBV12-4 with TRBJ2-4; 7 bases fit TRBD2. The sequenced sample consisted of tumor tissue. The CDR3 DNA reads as TGTGCCAGCAATACGGGGGGAGGGCGGAAAAAAATTCAGTACTTC. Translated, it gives CASNTGGGRKKIQYF.